The sample holds many counts of the clone carrying this T cell receptor beta chain. Antigen unknown. Diagnosing involved the use of clinical symptoms, serum thyroxine and TRAb, thyroid ultrasound and orbital computed tomography. These data are taken from a study of T cells in Graves' hyperthyroidism and ophthalmopathy. Overall study: Prior to any treatment, at the point of initial diagnosis, peripheral blood was collected. Study results and limitations: Blood samples included most of the expanded thyroid clonotypes exceeding 0.001.

RNA transcripts served as the template for amplifying TCR beta CDR3 regions. First-round RT-PCR of the TCR CDR3 relied on the HTBI primer set. TCRdb re-called the multiplex PCR reads through MiXCR, storing one row per CDR3 protein. This table holds some 740,000 distinct CDR3 sequences, 12% to 15% found once. Sequencing used blood. The TCR was taken from a woman aged 18-29 years with Graves' hyperthyroidism.

The CDR3 loop reads CASSEARDSNQPQHF. In nucleotides, the CDR3 is TGTGCCAGCAGTGAAGCCCGGGACAGCAATCAGCCCCAGCATTTT. The V and J genes are TRBV6-1 and TRBJ1-5; perhaps TRBD1 as D (5 bases). Germline V gives CDR1 MNHNS, CDR2 SASEGT. The CDR3 runs 15 residues. The ends were cut back, 0 bases at V and 1 base at J, with 7 bases in the middle.